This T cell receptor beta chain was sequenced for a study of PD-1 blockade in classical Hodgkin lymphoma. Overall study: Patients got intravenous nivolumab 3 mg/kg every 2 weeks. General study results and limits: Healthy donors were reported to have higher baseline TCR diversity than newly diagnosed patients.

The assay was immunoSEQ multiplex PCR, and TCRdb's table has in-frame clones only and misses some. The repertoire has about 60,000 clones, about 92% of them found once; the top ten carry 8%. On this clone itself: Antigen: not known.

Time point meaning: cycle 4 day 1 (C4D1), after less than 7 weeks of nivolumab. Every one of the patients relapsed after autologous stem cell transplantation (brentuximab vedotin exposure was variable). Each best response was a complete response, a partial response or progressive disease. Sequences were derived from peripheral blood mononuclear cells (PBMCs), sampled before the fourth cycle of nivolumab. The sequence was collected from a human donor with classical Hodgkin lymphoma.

The CDR3 spells CASSRTSGRAYEQYF. In DNA, the CDR3 is TGCGCCAGCAGTAGGACTAGCGGGAGGGCCTACGAGCAGTACTTC. The genes are TRBV10-2 and TRBJ2-7, with 15 bases aligning to TRBD2. Germline V gene lookup returns CDR1 WSHSY and CDR2 SAAADI. This CDR3 contains 15 residues. V dropped 5 bases and J dropped 2; count of bases not matched to a gene: 1.